This TCR beta chain was sequenced for a study of T cell repertoires in cytomegalovirus infection. Study at large: A matching HLA type, together with CMV infection, was signaled by public TCR beta signatures.

This clonotype occurred many times. One entry per CDR3 protein, called by TCRdb with MiXCR from the reads. The table includes 97,000 or so distinct CDR3 sequences, more than 15% detected once. V dropped 2 bases and J dropped 0 bases, with 4 bases sitting between them. The CDR3 is 14 amino acids. CDR1 and CDR2 from the germline V gene are SGHTA and FQGNSA. V gene TRBV7-2 combines with J gene TRBJ2-2; D unclear. Sequenced sample: PBMCs. The clonotype comes from a human donor in good health (CMV status not recorded). Some clones in this sample may be carry-over from other donors' samples. The CDR3 coding sequence is TGTGCCAGCAGCTTACCCGCGAACACCGGGGAGCTGTTTTTT. This sequence encodes CASSLPANTGELFF.